One TCR beta chain is described in this entry. Its target is not known. Trimming pared 3 bases from V and 7 bases from J, leaving 14 bases between. The CDR3 spans 14 residues. Germline V gene data show CDR1 as SGHRS and CDR2 as YFSETQ. This sample stems from a study of cytomegalovirus exposure and HLA in healthy donors. For the study at large: Per a later analysis, the approximately 700 first-cohort and 120 validation repertoires shared one platform. Study-wide results and limits: Reported results showed that the classifier diagnosed cytomegalovirus status with high specificity and sensitivity. Rare TCR sequences predominated, though certain public TCRs were found in many donors. Subsequent analysis found a tendency for first-cohort TCR clusters to co-occur within the approximately 130 validation repertoires.

Clones were read by immunoSEQ multiplex PCR, and TCRdb kept only the in-frame ones, dropping some. Among approximately 270,000 clones, about 90% were seen once, and the ten largest hold more than 10%. Sequences were obtained from PBMCs. The receptor comes from a young man in good health and CMV-seropositive. The rearrangement links TRBV5-1 to TRBJ2-1; the D is unclear. The CDR3 region has the DNA TGCGCCAGCAGCTGGGGAAAGGTTTCAAATGAGCAGTTCTTC. Residues: CASSWGKVSNEQFF.